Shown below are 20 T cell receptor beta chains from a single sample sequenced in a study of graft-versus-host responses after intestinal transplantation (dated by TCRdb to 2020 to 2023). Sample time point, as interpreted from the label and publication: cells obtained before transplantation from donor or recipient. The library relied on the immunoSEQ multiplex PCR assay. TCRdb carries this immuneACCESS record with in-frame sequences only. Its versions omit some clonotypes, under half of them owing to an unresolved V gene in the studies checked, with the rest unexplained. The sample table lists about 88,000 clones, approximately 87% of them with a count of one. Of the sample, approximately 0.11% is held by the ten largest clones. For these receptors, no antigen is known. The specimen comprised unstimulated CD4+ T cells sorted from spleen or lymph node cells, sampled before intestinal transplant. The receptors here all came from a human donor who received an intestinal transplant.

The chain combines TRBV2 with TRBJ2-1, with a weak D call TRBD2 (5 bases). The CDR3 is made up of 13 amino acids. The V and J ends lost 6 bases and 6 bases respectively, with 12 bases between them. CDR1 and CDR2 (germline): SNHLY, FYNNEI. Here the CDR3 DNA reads TGTGCCAGCAGCCCCCCTAGCCGCAATGAGCAGTTCTTC. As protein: CASSPPSRNEQFF.

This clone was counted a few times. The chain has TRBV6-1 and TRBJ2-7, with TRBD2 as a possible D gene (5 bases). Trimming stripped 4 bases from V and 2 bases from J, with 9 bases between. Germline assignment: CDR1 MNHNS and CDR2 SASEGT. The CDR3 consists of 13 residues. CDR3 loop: CASSAEGAYEQYF. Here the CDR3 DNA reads TGTGCCAGCAGTGCAGAGGGAGCCTACGAGCAGTACTTC.

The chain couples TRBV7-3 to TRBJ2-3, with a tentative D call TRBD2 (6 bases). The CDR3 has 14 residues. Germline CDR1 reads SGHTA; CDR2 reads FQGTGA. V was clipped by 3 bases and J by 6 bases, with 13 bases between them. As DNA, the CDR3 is TGTGCCAGCAGCTTCGGCGGGGCGTCGGATACGCAGTATTTT. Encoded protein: CASSFGGASDTQYF.

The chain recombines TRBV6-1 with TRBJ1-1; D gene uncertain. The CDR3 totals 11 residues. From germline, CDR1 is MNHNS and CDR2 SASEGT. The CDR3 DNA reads TGTCGTACTCTAGCCAACACTGAAGCTTTCTTT. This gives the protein CRTLANTEAFF.

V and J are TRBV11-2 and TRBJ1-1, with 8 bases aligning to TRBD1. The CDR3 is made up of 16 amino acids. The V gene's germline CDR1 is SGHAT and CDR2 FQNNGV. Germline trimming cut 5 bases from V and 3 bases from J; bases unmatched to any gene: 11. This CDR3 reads CASSSRGRGGYTEAFF. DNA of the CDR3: TGTGCCAGCAGCAGCAGGGGGCGTGGGGGGTACACTGAAGCTTTCTTT.

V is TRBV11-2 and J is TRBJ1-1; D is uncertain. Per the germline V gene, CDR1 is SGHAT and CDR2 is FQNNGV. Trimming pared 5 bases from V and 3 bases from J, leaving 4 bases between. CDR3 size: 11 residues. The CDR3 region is CASSRDTEAFF. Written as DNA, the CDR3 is TGTGCCAGCAGCCGCGACACTGAAGCTTTCTTT.

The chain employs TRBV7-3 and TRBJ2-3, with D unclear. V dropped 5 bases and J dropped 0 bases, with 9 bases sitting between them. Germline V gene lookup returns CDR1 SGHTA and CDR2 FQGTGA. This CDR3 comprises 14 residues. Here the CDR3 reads CASSPRLSTDTQYF. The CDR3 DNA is TGTGCCAGCAGCCCCCGACTGAGCACAGATACGCAGTATTTT.

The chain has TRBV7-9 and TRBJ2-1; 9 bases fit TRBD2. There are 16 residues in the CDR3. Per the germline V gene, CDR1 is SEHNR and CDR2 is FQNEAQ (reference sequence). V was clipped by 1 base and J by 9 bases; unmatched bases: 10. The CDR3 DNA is TGTGCCAGCAGCTTAGTCTGGGTTAGCGGGGGAGGTGAGCAGTTCTTC. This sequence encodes CASSLVWVSGGGEQFF.

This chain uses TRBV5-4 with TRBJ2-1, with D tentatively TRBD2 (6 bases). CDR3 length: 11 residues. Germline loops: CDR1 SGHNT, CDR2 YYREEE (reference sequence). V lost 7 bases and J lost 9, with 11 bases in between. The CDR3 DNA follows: TGTGCCAGCGCCCTGGAGGGTGAGCAGTTCTTC. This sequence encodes CASALEGEQFF. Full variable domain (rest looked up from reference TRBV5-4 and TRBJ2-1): ETGVTQSPTHLIKTRGQQVTLRCSSQSGHNTVSWYQQALGQGPQFIFQYYREEENGRGNFPPRFSGLQFPNYSSELNVNALELDDSALYLCASALEGEQFFGPGTRLTVL.

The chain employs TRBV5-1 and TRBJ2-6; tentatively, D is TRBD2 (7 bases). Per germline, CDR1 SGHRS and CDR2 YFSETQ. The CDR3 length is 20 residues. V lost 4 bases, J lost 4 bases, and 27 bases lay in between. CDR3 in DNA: TGCGCCAGCAGCCGGACGACTGGGGGGGGCCTATCGAGAGGGGCCAACGTCCTGACTTTC. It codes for CASSRTTGGGLSRGANVLTF.

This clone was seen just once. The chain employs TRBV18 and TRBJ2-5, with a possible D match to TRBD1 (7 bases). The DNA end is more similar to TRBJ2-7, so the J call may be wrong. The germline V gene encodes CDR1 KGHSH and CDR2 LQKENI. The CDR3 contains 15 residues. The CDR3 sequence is CASSPSRTGEAEQYF. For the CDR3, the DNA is TGTGCCAGCTCACCGTCCCGCACAGGGGAGGCCGAGCAGTACTTC.

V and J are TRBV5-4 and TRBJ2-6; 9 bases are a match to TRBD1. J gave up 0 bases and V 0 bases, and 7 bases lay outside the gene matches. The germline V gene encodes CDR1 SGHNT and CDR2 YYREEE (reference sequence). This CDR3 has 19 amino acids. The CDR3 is CASSLGVWTGVSGANVLTF. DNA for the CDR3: TGTGCCAGCAGCTTGGGGGTGTGGACAGGGGTCTCTGGGGCCAACGTCCTGACTTTC.

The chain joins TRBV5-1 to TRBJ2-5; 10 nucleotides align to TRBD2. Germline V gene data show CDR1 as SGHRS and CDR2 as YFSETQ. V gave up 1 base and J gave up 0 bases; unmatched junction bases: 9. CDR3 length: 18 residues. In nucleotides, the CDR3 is TGCGCCAGCAGCTTGCTACTAGCGGGACCCGGGAACCAAGAGACCCAGTACTTC. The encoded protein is CASSLLLAGPGNQETQYF.

CDR3 region: CASGRRQGNEKLFF. The DNA of the CDR3 is TGTGCCAGCGGTAGGAGACAGGGGAATGAAAAACTGTTTTTT. This chain uses TRBV6-1 with TRBJ1-4, with 8 bases aligning to TRBD1. CDR1 MNHNS and CDR2 SASEGT come from the germline V gene. The CDR3 consists of 14 residues. V lost 8 bases and J lost 5; bases outside the gene matches: 7.

The CDR3 bases are TGTGCCAGCAGCCGACGGGGGGGCGGCACAGATACGCAGTATTTT. Its translation is CASSRRGGGTDTQYF. This rearrangement joins TRBV7-2 to TRBJ2-3; 8 positions match TRBD2. The CDR3 loop spans 15 amino acids. Looked up from germline, CDR1 is SGHTA and CDR2 is FQGNSA. Losses at the gene ends were 5 bases for V and 1 base for J; bases not matched to a gene: 5.

The CDR3 region is CASSLGGGASARPYEQYF. CDR3 in DNA: TGTGCCAGCAGCTTAGGAGGAGGGGCTAGCGCACGGCCCTACGAGCAGTACTTC. The V call is TRBV7-9, the J call TRBJ2-7, with a weak D call TRBD2 (6 bases). The V end was cut by 1 base, the J end by 2 bases, with 21 bases between. The CDR3 totals 18 residues. Germline values: CDR1 SEHNR, CDR2 FQNEAQ (reference sequence).

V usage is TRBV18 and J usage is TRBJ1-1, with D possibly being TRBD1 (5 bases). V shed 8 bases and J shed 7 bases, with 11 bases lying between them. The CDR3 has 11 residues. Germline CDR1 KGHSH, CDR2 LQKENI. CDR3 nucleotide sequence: TGTGCCAGCAGTGGGGGGGTTGAAGCTTTCTTT. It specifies CASSGGVEAFF.

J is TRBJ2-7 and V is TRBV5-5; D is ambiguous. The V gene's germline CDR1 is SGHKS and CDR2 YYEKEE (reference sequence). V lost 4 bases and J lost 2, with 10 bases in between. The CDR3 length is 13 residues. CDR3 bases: TGTGCCAGCAGCCTGACAAATACCTACGAGCAGTACTTC. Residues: CASSLTNTYEQYF.

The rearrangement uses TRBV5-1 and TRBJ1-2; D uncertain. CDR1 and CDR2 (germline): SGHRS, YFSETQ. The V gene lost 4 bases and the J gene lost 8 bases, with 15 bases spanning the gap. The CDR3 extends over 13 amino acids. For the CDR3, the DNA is TGCGCCAGCAGCCAAATGACCTCGGGGGGCTACACCTTC. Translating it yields CASSQMTSGGYTF. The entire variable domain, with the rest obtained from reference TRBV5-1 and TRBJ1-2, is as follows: KAGVTQTPRYLIKTRGQQVTLSCSPISGHRSVSWYQQTPGQGLQFLFEYFSETQRNKGNFPGRFSGRQFSNSRSEMNVSTLELGDSALYLCASSQMTSGGYTFGSGTRLTVV.

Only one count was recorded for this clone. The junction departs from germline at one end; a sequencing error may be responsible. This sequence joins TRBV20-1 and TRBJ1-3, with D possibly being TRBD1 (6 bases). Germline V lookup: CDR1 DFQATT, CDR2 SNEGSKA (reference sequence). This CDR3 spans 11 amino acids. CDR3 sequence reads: CSAEQGSLKSF. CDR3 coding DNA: TGCAGTGCTGAACAGGGTTCCCTTAAAAGTTTT.